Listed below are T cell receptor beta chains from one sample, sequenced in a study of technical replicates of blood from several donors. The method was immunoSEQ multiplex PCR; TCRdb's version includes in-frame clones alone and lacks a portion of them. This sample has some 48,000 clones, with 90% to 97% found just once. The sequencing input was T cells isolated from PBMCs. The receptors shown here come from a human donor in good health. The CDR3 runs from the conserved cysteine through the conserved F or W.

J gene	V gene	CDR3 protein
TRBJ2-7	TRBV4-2	CASSQGSGYEQYF
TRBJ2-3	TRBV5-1	CASSLEGKRVDTQYF
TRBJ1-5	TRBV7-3	CARTPPGTGNQPQHF
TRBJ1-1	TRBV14	CASSQVPGELSEAFF
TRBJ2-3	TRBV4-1	CASSQRSGLAHTDTQYF
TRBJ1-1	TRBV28	CASRAFGGNTEAFF
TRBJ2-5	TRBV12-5	CASGAGQGIGETQYF
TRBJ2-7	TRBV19	CASGTGTFYEQYF
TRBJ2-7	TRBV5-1	CASSARTGLAGGEQYF
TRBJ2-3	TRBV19	CASSTLSGRPTDTQYF
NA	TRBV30	CAWSPGLGFYEQYF
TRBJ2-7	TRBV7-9	CASSLDSSSGYEQYF
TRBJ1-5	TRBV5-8	CASSFGQRSNQPQHF
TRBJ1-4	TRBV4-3	CASSQDEGAAEEKLFF
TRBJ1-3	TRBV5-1	CASSLSSGSSGNTIYF
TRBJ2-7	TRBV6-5	CASSYSDGTVSYEQYF
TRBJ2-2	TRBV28	CASSLSGRGDTGELFF
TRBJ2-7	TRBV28	CASSLRREGHEQYF
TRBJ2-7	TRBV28	CASSLITSGLPYEQYF
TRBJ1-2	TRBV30	CAWDPGQGHGYTF
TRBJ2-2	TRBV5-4	CASSPGLGFNTGELFF
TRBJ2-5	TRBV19	CASCGGTGGTETQYF